This T cell receptor (beta chain) was sequenced during a study of cytomegalovirus exposure and HLA in healthy donors. Study results and caveats: Prior analysis indicated that the majority of TCR beta V segments exhibited productivity approximately 87% or approximately 30% of the time.

It was with 60 Vbeta and 13 Jbeta primers that the PCR ran. The authors' processing: A later analysis tallied approximately 80 million unique TCR beta chains, approximately 10 million of them shared. Clones were read by immunoSEQ multiplex PCR, and TCRdb kept only the in-frame ones, dropping some. Clone size and the V and J calls come from that table; the DNA yielded D and trimming. The data hold 70,000 to 85,000 clones, with 74% observed a single time. The V gene lost 4 bases and the J gene lost 8 bases, with 9 bases spanning the gap. The CDR3 loop spans 11 amino acids. Germline V gives CDR1 SGHDT, CDR2 YYEEEE. Comments on this clone: Its matching antigen is unknown.

The V call is TRBV5-6, the J call TRBJ1-1; D unresolved. The sequencing input was PBMCs. The receptor was isolated from a man aged 35-49 years in good health and CMV-seropositive. The CDR3 sequence is CASSIGIEAFF. The CDR3 region has the DNA TGTGCCAGCAGCATTGGCATAGAAGCTTTCTTT.